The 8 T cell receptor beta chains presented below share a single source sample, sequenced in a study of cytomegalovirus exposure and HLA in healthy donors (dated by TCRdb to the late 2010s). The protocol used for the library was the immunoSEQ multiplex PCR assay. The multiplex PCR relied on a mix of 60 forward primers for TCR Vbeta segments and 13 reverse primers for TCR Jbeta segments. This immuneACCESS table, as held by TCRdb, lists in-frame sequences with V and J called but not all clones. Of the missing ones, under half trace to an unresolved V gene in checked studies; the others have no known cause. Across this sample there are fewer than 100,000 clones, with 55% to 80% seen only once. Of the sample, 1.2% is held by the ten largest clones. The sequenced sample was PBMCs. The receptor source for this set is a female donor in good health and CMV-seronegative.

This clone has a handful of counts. This CDR3 is CASFGLAGAYEQYF. The DNA of the CDR3 is TGTGCCAGCTTCGGACTAGCGGGAGCCTACGAGCAGTACTTC. The chain recombines TRBV2 with TRBJ2-7; 13 bases map to TRBD2. V gave up 8 bases and J gave up 2 bases; unmatched junction bases: 3. The CDR3 loop spans 14 amino acids. Germline assignment: CDR1 SNHLY and CDR2 FYNNEI.

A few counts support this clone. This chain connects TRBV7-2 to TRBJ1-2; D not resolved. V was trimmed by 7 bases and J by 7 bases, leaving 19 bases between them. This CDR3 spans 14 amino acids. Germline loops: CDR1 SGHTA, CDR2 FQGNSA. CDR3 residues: CASTIIAGYGGYTF. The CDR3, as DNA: TGTGCCAGCACCATCATTGCAGGTTATGGTGGCTACACCTTC.

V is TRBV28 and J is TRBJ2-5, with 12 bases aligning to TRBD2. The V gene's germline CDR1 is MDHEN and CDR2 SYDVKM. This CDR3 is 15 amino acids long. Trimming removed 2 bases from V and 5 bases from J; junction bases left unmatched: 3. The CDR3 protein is CASSLLAGGLETQYF. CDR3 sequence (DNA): TGTGCCAGCAGTTTACTAGCGGGAGGGCTGGAGACCCAGTACTTC.

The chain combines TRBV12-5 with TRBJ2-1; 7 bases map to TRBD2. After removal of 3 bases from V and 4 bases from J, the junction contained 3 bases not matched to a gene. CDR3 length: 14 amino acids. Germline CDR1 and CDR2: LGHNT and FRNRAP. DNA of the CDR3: TGTGCTAGTGGTTTACCGGGGGGTTACAATGAGCAGTTCTTC. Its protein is CASGLPGGYNEQFF.

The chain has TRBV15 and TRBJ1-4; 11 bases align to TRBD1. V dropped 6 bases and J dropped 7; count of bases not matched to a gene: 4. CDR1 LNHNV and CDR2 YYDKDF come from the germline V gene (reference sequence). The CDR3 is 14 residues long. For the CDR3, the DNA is TGTGCCACCAGTCCGGGACAGGGGGGTGAAAAACTGTTTTTT. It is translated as CATSPGQGGEKLFF. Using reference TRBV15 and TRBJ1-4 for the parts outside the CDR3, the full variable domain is DAMVIQNPRYQVTQFGKPVTLSCSQTLNHNVMYWYQQKSSQAPKLLFHYYDKDFNNEADTPDNFQSRRPNTSFCFLDIRSPGLGDTAMYLCATSPGQGGEKLFFGSGTQLSVL.

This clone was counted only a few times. The CDR3 loop reads CASSVSVSGGGGEQFF. In DNA form, the CDR3 reads TGCGCCAGCAGCGTATCCGTCTCGGGAGGTGGTGGTGAGCAGTTCTTC. The V gene is TRBV5-1, the J gene TRBJ2-1, with 7 positions matching TRBD2. Germline V gene sequence: CDR1 SGHRS, CDR2 YFSETQ. The V and J ends lost 4 bases and 9 bases, in that order; junction bases with no gene match: 16. The CDR3 is 16 amino acids.

CDR3 nucleotide sequence: TGTGCATTAGCGGGGATAGTAGGCTACACCTTC. This encodes CALAGIVGYTF. This chain links TRBV6-6 with TRBJ1-2; D is ambiguous. Germline V gene data show CDR1 as MNHNY and CDR2 as SVGAGI (reference sequence). This CDR3 has 11 residues.

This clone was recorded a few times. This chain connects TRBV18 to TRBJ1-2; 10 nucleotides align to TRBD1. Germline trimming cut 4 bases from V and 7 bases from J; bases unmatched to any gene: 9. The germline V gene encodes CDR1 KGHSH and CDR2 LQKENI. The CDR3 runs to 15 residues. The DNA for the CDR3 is TGTGCCAGCTCACTCGACAGGGGGCAAGGAGGTGGCTACACCTTC. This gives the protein CASSLDRGQGGGYTF.